This is a list of T cell receptor beta chains from one sample in a study of blood T cell repertoires in COVID-19. The method was immunoSEQ multiplex PCR; TCRdb's version includes in-frame clones alone and lacks a portion of them. The table has roughly 220,000 clones, approximately 86% seen once. Specimen: PBMCs or T cells enriched from blood (not recorded which). Receptors originate from a woman in her forties or fifties with acute COVID-19. The CDR3 runs from the conserved cysteine through the conserved F or W. The D gene is left open where the match is weak. Rows may omit the clone size; those that give it use once, few, many or a size class.

size: once
length: 15
D: TRBD2
J: TRBJ2-3
V: TRBV7-9
CDR3: CASSTGLAGRDTQYF
DNA: TGTGCCAGCAGCACGGGACTAGCGGGGAGGGATACGCAGTATTTT

size: .
length: 14
D: .
J: TRBJ2-7
V: TRBV7-2
CDR3: CASSLGRSSYEQYF
DNA: TGTGCCAGCAGCTTAGGGAGGAGCTCCTACGAGCAGTACTTC

size: once
length: 16
D: .
J: TRBJ1-4
V: TRBV4-2
CDR3: CASSHIRTRGQEKLFF
DNA: TGTGCCAGCAGCCATATTAGAACCAGGGGCCAAGAAAAACTGTTTTTT

size: .
length: 14
D: .
J: TRBJ2-5
V: TRBV27
CDR3: CASRGAHSQETQYF
DNA: TGTGCCAGCAGGGGGGCCCACTCCCAAGAGACCCAGTACTTC

size: .
length: 12
D: .
J: TRBJ2-7
V: TRBV24-1
CDR3: CATSQGHHEQYF
DNA: TGTGCCACCAGCCAAGGACACCACGAGCAGTACTTC

size: .
length: 14
D: .
J: TRBJ2-5
V: TRBV27
CDR3: CASRTLDSQETQYF
DNA: TGTGCCAGCAGGACCTTGGACAGCCAAGAGACCCAGTACTTC

size: few
length: 13
D: TRBD1
J: TRBJ2-1
V: TRBV9
CDR3: CASSLWTGDEQFF
DNA: TGTGCCAGCAGCCTCTGGACAGGGGATGAGCAGTTCTTC

size: .
length: 14
D: .
J: TRBJ1-1
V: TRBV4-3
CDR3: CASSQVGGNTEAFF
DNA: TGCGCCAGCAGCCAAGTCGGGGGGAACACTGAAGCTTTCTTT

size: .
length: 15
D: .
J: TRBJ1-6
V: TRBV6-6
CDR3: CASLPARGAGSPLHF
DNA: TGTGCCAGCCTCCCCGCTCGGGGGGCCGGTTCACCCCTCCACTTT

size: .
length: 14
D: TRBD2
J: TRBJ2-1
V: TRBV7-9
CDR3: CASSARTSGDEQFF
DNA: TGTGCCAGCAGCGCCCGGACTAGCGGCGATGAGCAGTTCTTC

size: .
length: 14
D: TRBD1
J: TRBJ2-1
V: TRBV11-2
CDR3: CASSPGTGGHEQFF
DNA: TGTGCCAGCAGCCCCGGGACAGGGGGGCATGAGCAGTTCTTC

size: .
length: 15
D: .
J: TRBJ2-5
V: TRBV7-2
CDR3: CASSPRQATREAQYF
DNA: TGTGCCAGCAGCCCCAGACAGGCCACCCGTGAGGCCCAGTACTTC

size: .
length: 13
D: TRBD1
J: TRBJ2-1
V: TRBV27
CDR3: CASSYDRGHEQFF
DNA: TGTGCCAGCAGTTACGACAGGGGGCATGAGCAGTTCTTC

size: .
length: 14
D: TRBD2
J: TRBJ2-1
V: TRBV2
CDR3: CASSDRRGWDEQFF
DNA: TGTGCCAGCAGTGACCGGCGGGGGTGGGATGAGCAGTTCTTC

size: .
length: 16
D: TRBD1
J: TRBJ1-5
V: TRBV18
CDR3: CASSPIRDSFNQPQHF
DNA: TGTGCCAGCTCACCAATAAGGGACAGCTTCAATCAGCCCCAGCATTTT

size: .
length: 14
D: TRBD2
J: TRBJ2-3
V: TRBV28
CDR3: CASSPGGTTDTQYF
DNA: TGTGCCAGCAGTCCGGGGGGGACCACAGATACGCAGTATTTT

size: few
length: 17
D: .
J: TRBJ2-6
V: TRBV24-1
CDR3: CATSDNGENSGANVLTF
DNA: TGTGCCACCAGTGATAATGGAGAGAACTCTGGGGCCAACGTCCTGACTTTC

size: .
length: 15
D: TRBD1
J: TRBJ1-4
V: TRBV5-1
CDR3: CASSGGTGGYEKLFF
DNA: TGCGCCAGCAGCGGAGGGACAGGGGGCTATGAAAAACTGTTTTTT

size: .
length: 13
D: .
J: TRBJ2-7
V: TRBV11-3
CDR3: CASSLGLANEQYF
DNA: TGTGCCAGCAGCTTAGGCCTAGCCAACGAGCAGTACTTC

size: .
length: 12
D: .
J: TRBJ2-7
V: TRBV13
CDR3: CASSTSPGEQYF
DNA: TGTGCCAGCAGCACCTCCCCGGGCGAGCAGTACTTC

size: .
length: 14
D: TRBD1
J: TRBJ1-2
V: TRBV9
CDR3: CASSGDRGLSGYTF
DNA: TGTGCCAGCAGCGGAGACAGGGGGCTAAGTGGCTACACCTTC

size: once
length: 16
D: TRBD2
J: TRBJ2-1
V: TRBV7-8
CDR3: CASSPAGTSSHNEQFF
DNA: TGTGCCAGCAGCCCAGCCGGGACTAGTAGCCACAATGAGCAGTTCTTC

size: .
length: 15
D: .
J: TRBJ1-1
V: TRBV5-6
CDR3: CASSLVAFPGTEAFF
DNA: TGTGCCAGCAGCTTGGTTGCTTTCCCCGGCACTGAAGCTTTCTTT

size: .
length: 14
D: .
J: TRBJ1-1
V: TRBV5-1
CDR3: CASSAQASNTEAFF
DNA: TGCGCCAGCAGCGCACAGGCATCGAACACTGAAGCTTTCTTT

size: .
length: 14
D: TRBD1
J: TRBJ1-4
V: TRBV28
CDR3: CASSPGQGYEKLFF
DNA: TGTGCCAGCAGCCCGGGACAGGGGTATGAAAAACTGTTTTTT

size: .
length: 15
D: TRBD1
J: TRBJ1-5
V: TRBV11-2
CDR3: CASSLGTESYQPQHF
DNA: TGTGCCAGCAGCCTGGGGACAGAAAGTTATCAGCCCCAGCATTTT

size: .
length: 15
D: TRBD1
J: TRBJ1-2
V: TRBV11-2
CDR3: CASSLDRAINYGYTF
DNA: TGTGCCAGCAGCTTGGACAGGGCAATCAACTATGGCTACACCTTC

size: .
length: 14
D: .
J: TRBJ2-7
V: TRBV5-1
CDR3: CASSLAGRIYEQYF
DNA: TGCGCCAGCAGCTTGGCGGGGAGGATCTACGAGCAGTACTTC

size: .
length: 19
D: .
J: TRBJ2-6
V: TRBV28
CDR3: CASSRTTGPSFAGANVLTF
DNA: TGTGCCAGCAGTCGTACAACGGGTCCAAGTTTTGCTGGAGCCAACGTCCTGACTTTC

size: .
length: 15
D: TRBD1
J: TRBJ1-3
V: TRBV7-9
CDR3: CASSQDRVPGNTIYF
DNA: TGTGCCAGCAGCCAGGACAGGGTCCCTGGAAACACCATATATTTT

size: few
length: 16
D: .
J: TRBJ2-1
V: TRBV27
CDR3: CASSFGERTGYNEQFF
DNA: TGTGCCAGCAGTTTTGGAGAGCGTACTGGCTACAATGAGCAGTTCTTC

size: .
length: 15
D: TRBD1
J: TRBJ1-2
V: TRBV25-1
CDR3: CASRTGGERNYGYTF
DNA: TGTGCCAGCAGGACAGGGGGCGAAAGGAACTATGGCTACACCTTC

size: .
length: 15
D: TRBD1
J: TRBJ2-7
V: TRBV27
CDR3: CASSPRQGGPYEQYF
DNA: TGTGCCAGCAGTCCCCGACAGGGGGGCCCCTACGAGCAGTACTTC

size: .
length: 15
D: .
J: TRBJ2-1
V: TRBV7-3
CDR3: CASSLVRSSYNEQFF
DNA: TGTGCCAGCAGCTTGGTGAGATCGTCCTACAATGAGCAGTTCTTC

size: .
length: 13
D: TRBD1
J: TRBJ2-7
V: TRBV28
CDR3: CASRSGQGNEQYF
DNA: TGTGCCAGCAGATCGGGACAGGGAAACGAGCAGTACTTC

size: once
length: 15
D: .
J: TRBJ2-2
V: TRBV6-5
CDR3: CASSSGPSGTGELFF
DNA: TGTGCCAGCAGTTCCGGGCCAAGCGGCACCGGGGAGCTGTTTTTT

size: .
length: 11
D: .
J: TRBJ1-1
V: TRBV20-1
CDR3: CNRSGQGKAFF
DNA: TGCAACCGGAGCGGGCAGGGAAAAGCTTTCTTT

size: .
length: 15
D: .
J: TRBJ2-3
V: TRBV5-1
CDR3: CASSLRSGSTDTQYF
DNA: TGCGCCAGCAGCTTGCGTTCGGGTAGCACAGATACGCAGTATTTT

size: .
length: 14
D: .
J: TRBJ1-4
V: TRBV25-1
CDR3: CASSESSGWEKLFF
DNA: TGTGCCAGCAGTGAATCGTCAGGGTGGGAAAAACTGTTTTTT

size: .
length: 14
D: TRBD1
J: TRBJ1-3
V: TRBV7-3
CDR3: CASSAGGFGNTIYF
DNA: TGTGCCAGCAGCGCAGGGGGTTTTGGAAACACCATATATTTT

size: once
length: 14
D: .
J: TRBJ2-7
V: TRBV19
CDR3: CASSIGSGSYEQYF
DNA: TGTGCCAGTAGTATAGGGTCCGGGTCCTACGAGCAGTACTTC

size: few
length: 15
D: .
J: TRBJ2-7
V: TRBV6-2/TRBV6-3
CDR3: CASSYYVAATYEQYF
DNA: TGTGCCAGCAGTTACTACGTAGCGGCTACCTACGAGCAGTACTTC

size: .
length: 15
D: TRBD1
J: TRBJ1-1
V: TRBV30
CDR3: CAWSRTGTPNTEAFF
DNA: TGTGCCTGGAGTAGGACAGGGACACCGAACACTGAAGCTTTCTTT

size: .
length: 16
D: .
J: TRBJ1-5
V: TRBV6-5
CDR3: CASSYSGEGGNQPQHF
DNA: TGTGCCAGCAGTTACTCAGGGGAAGGGGGCAATCAGCCCCAGCATTTT

size: .
length: 14
D: TRBD1
J: TRBJ2-5
V: TRBV4-1
CDR3: CASSKSGGRETQYF
DNA: TGCGCCAGCAGCAAATCAGGGGGACGGGAGACCCAGTACTTC

size: .
length: 17
D: TRBD2
J: TRBJ2-4
V: TRBV5-4
CDR3: CASSLGAGGTLPVIQYF
DNA: TGTGCCAGCAGCTTGGGAGCGGGAGGTACCCTGCCGGTGATTCAGTACTTC

size: .
length: 20
D: TRBD2
J: TRBJ2-2
V: TRBV23-1
CDR3: CASSLSPILAGGLNTGELFF
DNA: TGCGCCAGCAGTCTTAGCCCCATACTAGCGGGAGGGTTAAACACCGGGGAGCTGTTTTTT

size: .
length: 15
D: TRBD2
J: TRBJ2-7
V: TRBV4-3
CDR3: CASSEGLAGAYEQYF
DNA: TGCGCCAGCAGCGAGGGACTAGCGGGAGCCTACGAGCAGTACTTC

size: .
length: 13
D: TRBD1
J: TRBJ1-1
V: TRBV28
CDR3: CASTGQGIAEAFF
DNA: TGTGCCAGCACTGGACAGGGGATAGCTGAAGCTTTCTTT

size: .
length: 18
D: .
J: TRBJ1-1
V: TRBV4-1
CDR3: CASSQVSVGGLGNTEAFF
DNA: TGCGCCAGCAGCCAAGTATCGGTAGGAGGGCTCGGGAACACTGAAGCTTTCTTT

size: .
length: 19
D: TRBD2
J: TRBJ2-7
V: TRBV4-1
CDR3: CASSQNTGILAGVSYEQYF
DNA: TGCGCCAGCAGCCAAAATACAGGGATACTAGCGGGCGTTTCCTACGAGCAGTACTTC

size: .
length: 13
D: .
J: TRBJ1-5
V: TRBV13
CDR3: CASSLGVYQPQHF
DNA: TGTGCCAGCAGCTTAGGCGTGTATCAGCCCCAGCATTTT

size: .
length: 14
D: TRBD1
J: TRBJ1-5
V: TRBV28
CDR3: CASSPSQGNQPQHF
DNA: TGTGCCAGCAGTCCATCACAGGGGAATCAGCCCCAGCATTTT

size: few
length: 13
D: .
J: TRBJ1-5
V: TRBV7-6
CDR3: CASSSGVNQPQHF
DNA: TGTGCCAGCAGCTCCGGAGTTAATCAGCCCCAGCATTTT

size: .
length: 18
D: .
J: TRBJ2-6
V: TRBV4-1
CDR3: CASSQALSGLAGANVLTF
DNA: TGCGCCAGCAGCCAAGCCCTATCAGGTTTGGCTGGGGCCAACGTCCTGACTTTC